This T cell receptor beta chain is from a study of beta chain features in type 1 diabetes. Findings of the study overall: For type 1 diabetes patients, VDJ junctions showed fewer insertions and more deletions. Although PCR might favor shorter templates, it would do so equally in patients and controls.

The investigators reverse transcribed all of the isolated RNA, so they sequenced expressed TCRB transcripts. Profiled with immunoSEQ multiplex PCR; TCRdb holds only in-frame clones, not every one. The sample carries about 180,000 clones, approximately 13% recorded once. This clone showed up just once. Its antigen is still unknown. Sequencing input: central memory CD4+ T cells from blood. This clonotype was sampled from a woman under 30 in good health.

CDR3 nucleotide sequence: TGTGCCAGCAGCTCATCGGGACAAGCCTACGAGCAGTACTTC. Its translation: CASSSSGQAYEQYF. The V and J genes are TRBV11-1 and TRBJ2-7; a possible D gene is TRBD1 (6 bases). The germline V gene encodes CDR1 SGHAT and CDR2 FQDESV (reference sequence). This CDR3 is 14 amino acids long. V dropped 4 bases and J dropped 2 bases, with 12 bases sitting between them.